Each of the 19 T cell receptor beta chains below was sequenced from the same sample in a study of human T cells and chemical hapten exposure. Noted time point: pre-sensitization, week 0. Specified treatment: therapeutic diphenylcyclopropenone sensitization with weekly scalp DPC. TCRdb fed the RACE reads into MiXCR, producing one record per CDR3 protein. The sample consists of approximately 77,000 distinct CDR3 sequences, about 15% of them appearing once. The sample here was whole blood, taken in connection with sensitization to the hapten diphenylcyclopropenone (DPC). These receptor sequences come from a woman aged 50 to 60 with alopecia areata. Some clones in this sample may be carry-over from other donors' samples.

V gene TRBV7-2 combines with J gene TRBJ1-1, with D possibly being TRBD1 (6 bases). Germline V gene sequence: CDR1 SGHTA, CDR2 FQGNSA. This CDR3 is built from 15 residues. V was cut by 3 bases and J by 4 bases, with 15 bases left in between. The CDR3 nucleotides are TGTGCCAGCAGCTTGTTCTCACAGGGCGGCACTGAAGCTTTCTTT. This sequence encodes CASSLFSQGGTEAFF.

This clonotype has a handful of counts. The chain carries TRBV6-2 or TRBV6-3 and TRBJ2-7, with D tentatively TRBD2 (5 bases). V dropped 3 bases and J dropped 3 bases, with 18 bases sitting between them. Germline CDR1 and CDR2: MNHEY and SVGEGT. This CDR3 region has 16 residues. CDR3 loop: CASSYRSSGDLYEQYF. As DNA, the CDR3 is TGTGCCAGCAGTTATCGTTCAAGCGGCGACCTCTACGAGCAGTACTTC.

The chain employs TRBV18 and TRBJ1-1; D gene ambiguous. The CDR3 is made up of 14 amino acids. Germline assignment: CDR1 KGHSH and CDR2 LQKENI. With 4 bases removed from V and 1 base from J, the gap between germline ends came to 10 bases. CDR3 protein: CASSRADRNTEAFF. For the CDR3, the DNA is TGTGCCAGCTCACGTGCAGACCGGAACACTGAAGCTTTCTTT.

This clonotype was detected only a few times. The chain uses TRBV5-1 and TRBJ2-1, with 10 bases matching TRBD2. This CDR3 contains 18 residues. From germline, CDR1 is SGHRS and CDR2 YFSETQ. With 4 bases clipped from V and 4 bases from J, the junction kept 14 bases outside the gene matches. CDR3 loop: CASSPPTSGPNEYNEQFF. CDR3 bases: TGCGCCAGCAGCCCTCCGACTAGCGGGCCTAACGAATACAATGAGCAGTTCTTC.

This clonotype was seen a few times. The CDR3 is CAWSVLAIGELFF. The CDR3 DNA reads as TGTGCCTGGAGTGTACTAGCAATCGGGGAGCTGTTTTTT. The chain links TRBV30 to TRBJ2-2, with D perhaps TRBD2 (6 bases). CDR1 is GTSNPN and CDR2 is SVGIG in the germline V gene (reference sequence). The CDR3 is 13 amino acids. V was clipped by 0 bases and J by 7 bases, with 9 bases between them.

The rearrangement links TRBV5-1 to TRBJ2-7, with TRBD1 as a possible D gene (5 bases). Germline V gene data show CDR1 as SGHRS and CDR2 as YFSETQ. Trimming took off 0 bases at V and 6 bases at J, with 10 bases between the two ends. This CDR3 is 13 amino acids long. The CDR3 DNA reads TGCGCCAGCAGCTTGGTAGTTACAGGCGAGCAGTACTTC. It codes for CASSLVVTGEQYF.

This clonotype was found a few times. This chain connects TRBV7-2 to TRBJ2-3; the D gene is possibly TRBD2 (5 bases). CDR1 and CDR2 from the germline V gene are SGHTA and FQGNSA. V dropped 3 bases and J dropped 2 bases, with 12 bases sitting between them. CDR3 length: 15 residues. The CDR3 coding sequence is TGTGCCAGCAGCTTCCCAAGCGGCTCCACAGATACGCAGTATTTT. Protein product: CASSFPSGSTDTQYF.

By its share, this clonotype is medium-sized (0.01 to 0.1%). The chain couples TRBV28 to TRBJ2-7; 8 bases align to TRBD2. Germline values: CDR1 MDHEN, CDR2 SYDVKM. CDR3 length equals 15 residues. With 5 bases clipped from V and 3 bases from J, the junction kept 9 bases outside the gene matches. CDR3: CASSLNSGEIYEQYF. DNA of the CDR3: TGTGCCAGCAGTCTCAATAGCGGGGAAATCTACGAGCAGTACTTC. The full variable domain, with the rest looked up from reference TRBV28 and TRBJ2-7, is DVKVTQSSRYLVKRTGEKVFLECVQDMDHENMFWYRQDPGLGLRLIYFSYDVKMKEKGDIPEGYSVSREKKERFSLILESASTNQTSMYLCASSLNSGEIYEQYFGPGTRLTVT.

This chain joins TRBV9 and TRBJ1-6, with 8 bases matching TRBD1. The CDR3 consists of 15 residues. Per germline, CDR1 SGDLS and CDR2 YYNGEE. Trimming took 3 bases from V and 2 from J; bases not matched to a gene: 1. The CDR3 is CASSAGQAYNSPLHF. As DNA, the CDR3 is TGTGCCAGCAGCGCGGGACAGGCCTATAATTCACCCCTCCACTTT.

The CDR3 here is CASSQDRGSGRTSLYNEQFF. The CDR3, as DNA: TGTGCCAGCAGCCAAGATCGAGGGAGCGGGAGGACTTCGCTCTACAATGAGCAGTTCTTC. V gene TRBV3-1 combines with J gene TRBJ2-1; 9 bases fit TRBD2. V shed 0 bases and J 3 bases; nucleotides not matched to a gene: 15. In germline, CDR1 is LGHDT, CDR2 YNNKEL (reference sequence). CDR3 length: 20 amino acids.

CDR3 nucleotide sequence: TGCGCCAGCAGCCAAGTCTCTAGAGATGAGCAGTTCTTC. Its translation: CASSQVSRDEQFF. V and J are TRBV4-1 and TRBJ2-1; no definite D call. This CDR3 is built from 13 residues. Germline assignment: CDR1 MGHRA and CDR2 YSYEKL. The ends were cut back, 1 base at V and 8 bases at J, with 9 bases in the middle.

This clonotype was detected a few times. The chain recombines TRBV2 with TRBJ1-1; D not certain. Germline CDR1 is SNHLY and CDR2 is FYNNEI. Deletions cut 5 bases from V and 8 bases from J, with 12 bases between. This CDR3 is built from 12 residues. This CDR3 reads CASSPDIREAFF. In DNA form, the CDR3 reads TGTGCCAGCAGTCCGGATATTAGGGAAGCTTTCTTT.

The chain joins TRBV5-5 to TRBJ1-3; the D is unclear. Trimming cost V 2 bases and J 0 bases, with 6 bases left between them. The CDR3 contains 14 residues. CDR1 and CDR2 from the germline V gene are SGHKS and YYEKEE (reference sequence). The DNA for the CDR3 is TGTGCCAGCAGCTTAATGGTCTCTGGAAACACCATATATTTT. Amino acids: CASSLMVSGNTIYF.

This clonotype was found many times. The rearrangement joins TRBV6-5 to TRBJ1-1, with no clear D. This CDR3 comprises 11 residues. The germline V gene has CDR1 MNHEY and CDR2 SVGAGI. The V end lost 5 bases, the J end lost 1 base, and 2 bases lay between the germline ends. CDR3 loop: CASSRNTEAFF. CDR3 nucleotide sequence: TGTGCCAGCAGTAGGAACACTGAAGCTTTCTTT.

V gene TRBV19 combines with J gene TRBJ1-1; D is ambiguous. The germline V and J ends were trimmed by 6 bases and 0 bases, with 11 bases remaining between them. The germline V gene encodes CDR1 LNHDA and CDR2 SQIVND (reference sequence). The CDR3 consists of 14 residues. CDR3 protein: CASSRGSLNTEAFF. CDR3 in DNA: TGTGCCAGTAGCCGCGGCAGTTTGAACACTGAAGCTTTCTTT. Full variable domain (rest looked up from reference TRBV19 and TRBJ1-1): DGGITQSPKYLFRKEGQNVTLSCEQNLNHDAMYWYRQDPGQGLRLIYYSQIVNDFQKGDIAEGYSVSREKKESFPLTVTSAQKNPTAFYLCASSRGSLNTEAFFGQGTRLTVV.

CDR3 residues: CASRPTSGEQYF. The CDR3 coding sequence is TGTGCCAGCAGACCCACGAGTGGGGAGCAGTACTTC. The rearrangement links TRBV28 to TRBJ2-7; D uncertain. The CDR3 runs 12 residues. Germline CDR1 MDHEN, CDR2 SYDVKM. The V end was cut by 6 bases, the J end by 7 bases, with 13 bases between.

The chain joins TRBV18 to TRBJ1-4; D uncertain. The V and J ends lost 3 bases and 3 bases respectively, with 5 bases between them. This CDR3 spans 13 amino acids. The V gene's germline CDR1 is KGHSH and CDR2 LQKENI. Here the CDR3 reads CASSPSANEKLFF. As DNA, the CDR3 is TGTGCCAGCTCACCGTCAGCTAATGAAAAACTGTTTTTT.

A few counts support this clonotype. V usage is TRBV29-1 and J usage is TRBJ2-7; 8 nucleotides match TRBD2. This CDR3 has 12 residues. Germline V gene data show CDR1 as SQVTM and CDR2 as ANQGSEA. Trimming took 5 bases from V and 4 from J; bases not matched to a gene: 4. The CDR3 protein is CSVLSGSYEQYF. The DNA for the CDR3 is TGCAGCGTTCTAAGCGGGAGTTACGAGCAGTACTTC.

The chain is built from TRBV18 and TRBJ1-6; D is unresolved. V dropped 6 bases and J dropped 10 bases, with 16 bases sitting between them. CDR1 KGHSH and CDR2 LQKENI come from the germline V gene. CDR3 size: 14 residues. The CDR3 bases are TGTGCCAGCTCGCAGCGCGAGGCAGACTCACCCCTCCACTTT. Encoded protein: CASSQREADSPLHF.